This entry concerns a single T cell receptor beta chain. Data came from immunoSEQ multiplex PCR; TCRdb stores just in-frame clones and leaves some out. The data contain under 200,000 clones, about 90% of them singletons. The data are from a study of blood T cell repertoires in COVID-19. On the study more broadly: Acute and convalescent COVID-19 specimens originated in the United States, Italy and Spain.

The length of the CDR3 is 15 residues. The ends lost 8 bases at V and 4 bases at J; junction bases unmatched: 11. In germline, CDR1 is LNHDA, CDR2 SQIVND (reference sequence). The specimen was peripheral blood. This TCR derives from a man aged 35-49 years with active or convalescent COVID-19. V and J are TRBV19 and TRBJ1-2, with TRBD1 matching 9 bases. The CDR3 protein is CASYQQGAGSYGYTF. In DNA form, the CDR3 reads TGTGCCAGTTACCAACAGGGGGCTGGTAGCTATGGCTACACCTTC.